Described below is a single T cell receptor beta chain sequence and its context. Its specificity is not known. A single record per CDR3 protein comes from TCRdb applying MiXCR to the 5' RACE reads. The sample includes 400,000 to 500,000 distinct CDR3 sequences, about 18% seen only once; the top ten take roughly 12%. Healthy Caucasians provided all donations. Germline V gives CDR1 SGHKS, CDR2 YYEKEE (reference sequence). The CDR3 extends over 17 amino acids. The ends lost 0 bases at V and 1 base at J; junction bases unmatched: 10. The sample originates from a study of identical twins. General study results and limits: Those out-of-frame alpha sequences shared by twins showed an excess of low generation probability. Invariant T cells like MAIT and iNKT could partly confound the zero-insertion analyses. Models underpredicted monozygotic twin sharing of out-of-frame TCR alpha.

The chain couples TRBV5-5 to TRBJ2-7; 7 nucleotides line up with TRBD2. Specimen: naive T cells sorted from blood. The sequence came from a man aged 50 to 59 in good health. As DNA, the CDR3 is TGTGCCAGCAGCTTGGCTTATCGGGGGGACTCATCCTACGAGCAGTACTTC. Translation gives CASSLAYRGDSSYEQYF.